The sequence of this TCR beta chain was determined in a study of T cell responses to AZD1222 COVID-19 vaccine. Details on this clone: Its target is not known.

Here immunoSEQ multiplex PCR was the method, and the copy in TCRdb shows in-frame clones only, minus some. The sample lists 70,000 to 100,000 clones; more than 85% were seen once. Regarding the study as a whole: Among vaccine-associated CD4 TCRs, coverage spanned spike, with dominance at 160-218 and 743-854. Repertoires were sampled only after the peak T cell response. Close to half of spike-specific TCRs reportedly recognize unmutated variant regions.

Trimming cost V 2 bases and J 8 bases, with 13 bases left between them. The CDR3 runs to 14 residues. CDR1 SGHTA and CDR2 FQGTGA come from the germline V gene. The analysis combined second doses at about 4 or about 12 weeks. V usage is TRBV7-3 and J usage is TRBJ2-1; unclear D gene. The sample consisted of peripheral blood, taken 28 days after the second AZD1222 dose. This clonotype was obtained from an adult who received the AZD1222 COVID-19 vaccine. CDR3 DNA sequence: TGTGCCAGCAGCTTACTCGGAAGGGATTATGAGCAGTTCTTC. This encodes CASSLLGRDYEQFF.